This T cell receptor beta chain was observed in a study of CD8 T cells in ankylosing spondylitis. Study-wide points: For ankylosing spondylitis blood, a TCR beta motif of eight or nine highly homologous variants appeared characteristic. There was reportedly significant enrichment of clones that were disease-linked in matched ankylosing spondylitis synovial fluid.

TCRdb analysed the 5' RACE reads with MiXCR anew, one entry per CDR3 protein. The data contain about 480,000 distinct CDR3 sequences, approximately 17% of them seen just once; the ten biggest clones take up 1%. This clonotype has just a few counts. Its antigen is currently unknown. Trimming took 2 bases from V and 3 from J, leaving 10 bases between them. The V gene's germline CDR1 is ENHRY and CDR2 SYGVKD. The CDR3 length is 14 residues. This clonotype originated in a male donor with ankylosing spondylitis. Sequenced input: blood, either unsorted or a sorted T cell fraction (not recorded which). The chain uses TRBV10-3 and TRBJ1-2, with D possibly TRBD1 on 6 matching bases. DNA for the CDR3: TGTGCCATCAGTGAGGGGGGGCTTGACTATGGCTACACCTTC. This translates into CAISEGGLDYGYTF.